The present T cell receptor beta chain was sequenced within a study of T-cell memory formation after mild COVID-19 (TCRdb year 2021). Background on the whole study: Most TCR sequence clusters were specific to one of the two donors. In a couple of donors, T-cell clones that expanded and contracted after mild COVID-19 were tracked by sequencing TCRalpha and TCRbeta repertoires over time. Two young, previously healthy adult volunteers made up the cohort, one male and one female.

Ficoll-Paque density gradient centrifugation was used to isolate PBMCs. This clonotype has only a few counts. This receptor's antigen is unknown. Base qualities are not provided; no much larger clone lies one nucleotide away. The run used an Illumina NovaSeq 6000. Using 5'RACE with constant-segment primers, TCRalpha and TCRbeta cDNA libraries were constructed, with sample barcodes and unique molecular identifiers added in the process. RNA was extracted from every sample with Trizol reagent. Amplification of the libraries took two PCR steps, and the second step added a second sample barcode plus Illumina TruSeq adapters. The libraries were sequenced on an Illumina NovaSeq using 2 x 150 bp paired-end reads. In the original analysis: With migec v1.2.7, reads were demultiplexed and then collapsed into UMI-guided consensus sequences. With mixcr v2.1.11, UMI consensuses were aligned to TRA and TRB V and J templates and assembled into clonotypes. A clonotype was counted as expanded or contracted only when both edgeR and NoisET called the clonotype significant, with the noise models trained on biological replicates. For edgeR calls, a false discovery rate-adjusted p below 0.01 and a log2 fold-change threshold of 1 were applied. As an exploratory analysis of dynamics, PCA with hierarchical clustering was applied to max-normalized trajectories of the 1000 most abundant clonotypes. Separately sequenced CD4+ and CD8+ repertoires were used to assign the CD4 or CD8 phenotype of responding clones. TCRdb passed the public sequencing reads through fastp at Q25 and MiXCR, retaining productive beta sequences. Every CDR3 protein is listed once, alongside the most common genes and DNA of its rows. TCRdb's processing, not the authors', yielded these V and J calls. Recorded for this sample are about 260,000 distinct CDR3 sequences; roughly 8.2% of them occurred a single time. The ten most abundant clones make up about 20% of the sample.

General study outcomes and caveats: Some responding clones were detected in pre-infection memory, which suggested that pre-existing cross-reactive memory T cells had joined the SARS-CoV-2 response. From day 15 to 85, contracting clones showed balanced CD4/CD8 phenotypes, whereas a second wave of clones that expanded from day 15 to 37 leaned towards CD4+. The second-wave clones that peaked on day 37 were not confirmed to be SARS-CoV-2 specific. Only two mild cases were covered by the study, and larger cohorts that include severe cases with pre-infection samples were considered necessary. Contracting CD4+ clones appeared mostly in the CM and EM memory subsets, whereas CD8+ clones were enriched in EMRA.

According to the germline V gene, CDR1 reads SGHVS and CDR2 reads FQNEAQ. The CDR3, from cysteine to phenylalanine, totals 17 residues. Just CDR3 DNA is preserved here, 51 bases in frame from base 1. V was cut back by 2 bases and J by 2 bases, leaving a gap of 16 bases between them. The receptor comes from a young man who had mild COVID-19 (a few samples of this study predate the infection). The sample titles of this study are shuffled in the database, so cell type and time point are left out; the donor was told from shared clones. Sequencing input: PBMCs or a T cell subset sorted from them (not recorded which). The rearranged chain carries TRBV7-8 and TRBJ2-1; no D gene is confidently identified. The CDR3 loop reads CASSLTVATQAYNEQFF. Here is the DNA: TGTGCCAGCAGCTTAACTGTGGCGACACAAGCCTACAATGAGCAGTTCTTC. Reference TRBV7-8 and TRBJ2-1 proteins supply the regions before and after the CDR3; the full variable domain is: GAGVSQSPRYKVAKRGQDVALRCDPISGHVSLFWYQQALGQGPEFLTYFQNEAQLDKSGLPSDRFFAERPEGSVSTLKIQRTQQEDSAVYLCASSLTVATQAYNEQFFGPGTRLTVL.